A selection of T cell receptor beta chains follows, all from one sample in a study of cytomegalovirus exposure and HLA in healthy donors. This table comes from immunoSEQ multiplex PCR, and its TCRdb copy is limited to in-frame clones, with some not included. The sample shows approximately 77,000 clones, approximately 78% of them seen only once. What was sequenced was PBMCs. Source of these receptors: a man in his forties or fifties in good health and CMV-seronegative. Each CDR3 is given with its conserved first and last residue.

v_call	j_call	cdr3_aa
TRBV27	TRBJ1-5	CASSFGQGAGSNQPQHF
TRBV7-2	TRBJ2-3	CASSLEPAGAGPDTQYF
TRBV7-6	TRBJ1-2	CASSSAQGPNYGYTF
TRBV30	TRBJ1-2	CASSAAGLYGYTF
TRBV4-3	TRBJ2-7	CASSRTGTSHEQYF
TRBV9	TRBJ1-1	CASSVGTGAPPTEAFF
TRBV28	TRBJ1-2	CASSSHLGEPNYGYTF
TRBV28	TRBJ1-4	CASSQRTGSLLKLFF
TRBV9	TRBJ1-4	CASSVGGGNEKLFF
TRBV7-2	TRBJ2-1	CASSNRGWGPGDEQFF
TRBV7-2	TRBJ2-7	CASSLNPSTSYEQYF
TRBV27	TRBJ2-2	CASSLGLAGGYGELFF
TRBV28	TRBJ2-7	CASRPEILAGGPQYF
TRBV25-1	TRBJ2-1	CASSALAYVEQFF
TRBV19	TRBJ2-1	CASTPRWGQGSYNEQFF
TRBV5-1	TRBJ2-4	CASSLADRGAKNIQYF
TRBV29-1	TRBJ1-1	CSSAQTGITEAFF
TRBV4-2	TRBJ2-3	CASSQEGGTSIPDTQYF
TRBV28	TRBJ2-1	CAGSSGRASEQFF
TRBV7-8	TRBJ2-7	CASSLLSGGSYEQYF
TRBV6-1	TRBJ2-2	CASHGTGRTGELFF
TRBV5-6	TRBJ2-1	CASSFVAVTYNEQFF
TRBV10-3	TRBJ1-2	CAISEDRGLGYTF
TRBV11-2	TRBJ1-1	CASSLEQGAWTEAFF
TRBV9	TRBJ2-1	CASSVGPGVLEDNEQFF
TRBV18	TRBJ2-1	CASSPGLAYEQFF
TRBV6-1	TRBJ1-5	CASSGQGPSNQPQHF
TRBV19	TRBJ1-1	CASKLQGARAEAFF
TRBV30	TRBJ2-1	CAWSVYPSGSGNEQFF
TRBV7-3	TRBJ2-3	CASSLTPSGLAGGSSTDTQYF
TRBV5-1	TRBJ2-3	CASSHTRASGSTDTQYF
TRBV7-2	TRBJ1-2	CASSIYPVRDTNYGYTF
TRBV6-5	TRBJ1-2	CASSYGLRYLNYGYTF
TRBV6-4	TRBJ2-2	CASSVAAGDTGELFF
TRBV29-1	TRBJ1-4	CSVEGGTGGLNEKLFF
TRBV30	TRBJ2-3	CAWSASGGRTDTQYF
TRBV6-6	TRBJ2-7	CASSSSRAGESSKQYF
TRBV19	TRBJ2-7	CASSSQLDSRLYEQYF
TRBV5-6	TRBJ1-3	CASSTHGQGGRNTIYF
TRBV6-5	TRBJ2-1	CASSREGVHEQFF
TRBV29-1	TRBJ1-2	CSVAGQGNGYTF
TRBV13	TRBJ2-1	CASSLSGRDNEQFF
TRBV5-1	TRBJ1-1	CASFPISGQNTEAFF
TRBV7-9	TRBJ1-1	CASILAGSLNTEAFF
TRBV7-8	TRBJ2-5	CASSFTTSGLAETQYF
TRBV27	TRBJ2-1	CASSLGSGSYNEQFF
TRBV19	TRBJ1-2	CASKKQGDYGYTF